These T cell receptor beta chains were read from a single sample in a study of CD8 T cells in Susac syndrome. TCRdb called the immunoSEQ multiplex PCR reads again in MiXCR, with one record for every CDR3 protein. Of approximately 190,000 distinct CDR3 sequences in the sample, 93% were seen once. Sequencing input: CD4+ T cells from PBMCs. These receptors all come from a human donor in good health. The CDR3 runs from the conserved cysteine through the conserved F or W. A D gene is named only where the DNA matches it firmly. For some rows the clone size is stated as once, few or many, or as a class when expanded; others skip it.

DNA	CDR3	D	V	size	J
TGTGCCACCAGTGCCGGGACTAGCGGGGGGGAGACCCAGTACTTC	CATSAGTSGGETQYF	TRBD2	TRBV24-1	-	TRBJ2-5
TGCGCCAGCAGCTTGGACAGAATGTACGGTAATGAGCAGTACTTC	CASSLDRMYGNEQYF	-	TRBV5-1	-	TRBJ2-7
TGTGCCAGTATTAGCGGGACTGAAGCTTTCTTT	CASISGTEAFF	-	TRBV19	-	TRBJ1-1
TGTGCCAGCAGCCCGGGAGGCAGCGAGACCCAGTACTTC	CASSPGGSETQYF	TRBD2	TRBV7-3	few	TRBJ2-5
TGTGCCAGCAGGGCGGACAGGAGGCAAACTGAAGCTTTCTTT	CASRADRRQTEAFF	TRBD1	TRBV7-8	-	TRBJ1-1
TGTGCCAGCTCACCACGGGCAGGGGGCATTTCCAATCAGCCCCAGCATTTT	CASSPRAGGISNQPQHF	TRBD1	TRBV18	-	TRBJ1-5
TGCGGCGTCCGGGATTATAATGAAAAACTGTTTTTT	CGVRDYNEKLFF	-	TRBV20-1	-	TRBJ1-4
TGCAGTGCCCACGTTGCTCACCTCTATGGCTACACCTTC	CSAHVAHLYGYTF	-	TRBV20-1	-	TRBJ1-2
TGTGCCAGCAGCGTAGGTATGAACACTGAAGCTTTCTTT	CASSVGMNTEAFF	-	TRBV9	-	TRBJ1-1
TGTGCCAGCAGCTTGCGGGGGGCCGGGGCCATGAACACTGAAGCTTTCTTT	CASSLRGAGAMNTEAFF	-	TRBV13	-	TRBJ1-1
TGCAGCGTTTCGGGGAGAGCTAACTATGGCTACACCTTC	CSVSGRANYGYTF	-	TRBV29-1	-	TRBJ1-2
TGTGCCAGCAGCTTAGCACCTCCCTTCTCTGGGGCCAACGTCCTGACTTTC	CASSLAPPFSGANVLTF	-	TRBV7-2	-	TRBJ2-6
TGTGCCAGCAGCCTCGCGGGCCCCGCCGCCTACGAGCAGTACTTC	CASSLAGPAAYEQYF	-	TRBV5-4	-	TRBJ2-7
TGTGCCAGCAGCCAAGATACCTGGAGCTACACCTTC	CASSQDTWSYTF	-	TRBV14	-	TRBJ1-2
TGTGCCAGCAGCTTGGTGGCAGGGAATTTGCCCGGCTACACCTTC	CASSLVAGNLPGYTF	-	TRBV5-6	-	TRBJ1-2
TGTGCCACCTCCTTAGCGGAGACCCAGTACTTC	CATSLAETQYF	-	TRBV15	-	TRBJ2-5
TGTGCCAGCAGCGTTGGACTAGCGGGGGGACTGGGGGCCAACGTCCTGACTTTC	CASSVGLAGGLGANVLTF	TRBD2	TRBV7-2	-	TRBJ2-6
TGTGCCAGCAGCCAGGCCACTGAAGCTTTCTTT	CASSQATEAFF	-	TRBV28	-	TRBJ1-1
TGTGCCAGCAGCCAGGCAGGGTTGGGTGAAGCTTTCTTT	CASSQAGLGEAFF	-	TRBV3-1	-	TRBJ1-1
TGCGCCAGCAGCTTGTCGCAGATTTACAATGAGCAGTTCTTC	CASSLSQIYNEQFF	-	TRBV5-1	-	TRBJ2-1
TGTGCCAGCAGTGTGGACACCTCTAGCACAGATACGCAGTATTTT	CASSVDTSSTDTQYF	-	TRBV2	-	TRBJ2-3
TGTGCCAGCAGCAACCCTACAGGGTCTGGAAACACCATATATTTT	CASSNPTGSGNTIYF	-	TRBV28	-	TRBJ1-3
TGTGCCAGCAGCTTCCCCGCGACTGGGGCTTTCTTT	CASSFPATGAFF	-	TRBV7-8	once	TRBJ1-1
TGTGCCAGCAGCTTCTTGAGCACCGGGGAGCTGTTTTTT	CASSFLSTGELFF	-	TRBV7-2	-	TRBJ2-2
TGTGCCTGGAGTGTTAAGAATGAGCAGTTCTTC	CAWSVKNEQFF	-	TRBV30	-	TRBJ2-1
TGTGCCAGTAGTATGGACAGGGGTCGCGAGCAGTTCTTC	CASSMDRGREQFF	TRBD1	TRBV19	-	TRBJ2-1
TGCAGCGTCCTGTCTGCAGATACGCAGTATTTT	CSVLSADTQYF	-	TRBV29-1	-	TRBJ2-3
TGTGCCAGCATCCGTGGAGGGGGAGAGACCCAGTACTTC	CASIRGGGETQYF	-	TRBV28	-	TRBJ2-5
TGTGCCAGCAGCCAGCGGCGGGAGGGCGGGGAGCTGTTTTTT	CASSQRREGGELFF	TRBD2	TRBV3-1	-	TRBJ2-2
TGCGCCAGCAGCAAGGGGGGCTGGTCCTACAATGAGCAGTTCTTC	CASSKGGWSYNEQFF	-	TRBV4-1	-	TRBJ2-1
TGCAGCGTGAGGGACACGGGCAATGAGCAGTTCTTC	CSVRDTGNEQFF	-	TRBV29-1	-	TRBJ2-1
TGCAGTGCTAGGCCCGGGGGGCCGGTCACAGATACGCAGTATTTT	CSARPGGPVTDTQYF	-	TRBV20-1	-	TRBJ2-3
TGTGCCAGCAGCTTGATCGCGGAGGTCTATAATTCACCCCTCCACTTT	CASSLIAEVYNSPLHF	-	TRBV7-8	-	TRBJ1-6
TGCAGTGCTGGGGCAGGGTTACTGTTTTTT	CSAGAGLLFF	-	TRBV20-1	-	TRBJ1-4
TGCGCCAGCAGCTTGGCGGACAGGGGGAGCACAGATACGCAGTATTTT	CASSLADRGSTDTQYF	TRBD1	TRBV5-1	-	TRBJ2-3
TGTGCCAGCAGACGTGAGCCTCAGGGTGGCGAGACCCAGTACTTC	CASRREPQGGETQYF	-	TRBV7-3	-	TRBJ2-5
TGCAGTGCCCGTGGTACAGGGAGGTCGCCCCAGCATTTT	CSARGTGRSPQHF	-	TRBV20-1	-	TRBJ1-5
TGTGCCAGCAGTTTACAGGGTTTCTATGGCTACACCTTC	CASSLQGFYGYTF	-	TRBV12-3/TRBV12-4	-	TRBJ1-2
TGCAGTGCTAACCCAGGGCGGGCGAAACAGCCCCAGCATTTT	CSANPGRAKQPQHF	-	TRBV20-1	-	TRBJ1-5
TGTGCCAGCAGTTTATCCCTAGCTAGAGATACGCAGTATTTT	CASSLSLARDTQYF	-	TRBV27	-	TRBJ2-3
TGCAGCGTCCTTATGGGCACAGGCCTCAATGAAAAACTGTTTTTT	CSVLMGTGLNEKLFF	-	TRBV29-1	-	TRBJ1-4
TGTGCCAGTAGTATCGGAGGTAGGGGCAATGAGCAGTTCTTC	CASSIGGRGNEQFF	-	TRBV19	once	TRBJ2-1